One sample yielded the 22 T cell receptor beta chains listed below, sequenced in a study of memory B cells and T cells in multiple sclerosis. The table came from immunoSEQ multiplex PCR; TCRdb's copy has only in-frame clones and leaves some out. The table shows 46,000 or so clones, with over 70% occurring only once. Separate sequencing covered autoproliferating (CFSE-dim) and non-proliferating (CFSE-high) T cells from stimulus-free culture. Pooled replicate wells came from about 50 million CFSE-labeled PBMCs cultured approximately seven days without stimulus. Antigen specificity for these receptors is unknown. The sample comprised PBMCs from blood kept in culture. These receptors were obtained from a human donor with multiple sclerosis.

This clone was detected once. The rearrangement joins TRBV6-5 to TRBJ1-2; weak D call: TRBD1 (5 bases). V lost 11 bases and J 4 bases, leaving 14 bases between the germline ends. This CDR3 spans 12 amino acids. CDR1 is MNHEY, CDR2 SVGAGI, per germline. Here the CDR3 DNA reads TGTGCCTCCTCGACAGATATCTATGGCTACACCTTC. Protein sequence: CASSTDIYGYTF.

In its sample, this clone was seen once. The chain carries TRBV29-1 and TRBJ1-1; maybe TRBD1 (5 bases). CDR1 is SQVTM, CDR2 ANQGSEA, per germline. V lost 3 bases and J lost 1, with 12 bases in between. The CDR3 is made up of 14 amino acids. The CDR3 here is CSVDVGGPNTEAFF. The DNA for the CDR3 is TGCAGCGTTGATGTGGGGGGACCGAACACTGAAGCTTTCTTT. Complete variable domain (other parts from reference TRBV29-1 and TRBJ1-1): SAVISQKPSRDICQRGTSLTIQCQVDSQVTMMFWYRQQPGQSLTLIATANQGSEATYESGFVIDKFPISRPNLTFSTLTVSNMSPEDSSIYLCSVDVGGPNTEAFFGQGTRLTVV.

The J gene is TRBJ1-4, the V gene TRBV7-2, with D uncertain. Germline-derived CDR1 and CDR2 are SGHTA and FQGNSA. This CDR3 comprises 12 residues. The V gene lost 1 base and the J gene lost 8 bases, with 5 bases spanning the gap. Here the CDR3 reads CASSLVGEKLFF. CDR3 bases: TGTGCCAGCAGCTTAGTCGGGGAAAAACTGTTTTTT. Drawing the rest from reference TRBV7-2 and TRBJ1-4, the complete variable domain is GAGVSQSPSNKVTEKGKDVELRCDPISGHTALYWYRQSLGQGLEFLIYFQGNSAPDKSGLPSDRFSAERTGGSVSTLTIQRTQQEDSAVYLCASSLVGEKLFFGSGTQLSVL.

The chain employs TRBV1 and TRBJ1-2. TRBV1 represents a pseudogene. This CDR3 is 17 amino acids long. The DNA of the CDR3 is TGCACCAGCAGCCAAGATACGGCCCCGGTGACGGCCTATGGCTACACCTTC. Protein product: CTSSQDTAPVTAYGYTF.

The chain links TRBV29-1 to TRBJ2-3, with D perhaps matching TRBD2 (6 bases). Per germline, CDR1 SQVTM and CDR2 ANQGSEA. Trimming pared 6 bases from V and 1 base from J, leaving 14 bases between. This CDR3 is 14 amino acids long. The CDR3: CSVGPGGGTDTQYF. Written as DNA, the CDR3 is TGCAGCGTCGGACCCGGGGGTGGCACAGATACGCAGTATTTT.

The gene calls are TRBV2 and TRBJ2-5; D is uncertain. Germline values: CDR1 SNHLY, CDR2 FYNNEI. Trimming took off 7 bases at V and 2 bases at J, with 8 bases between the two ends. CDR3 size: 12 residues. The CDR3 bases are TGTGCCAGCATAGGGAATCAAGAGACCCAGTACTTC. Residues: CASIGNQETQYF.

V and J are TRBV27 and TRBJ1-4, with D unclear. The CDR3 runs to 12 residues. V shed 4 bases and J shed 5 bases, with 5 bases lying between them. Per the germline V gene, CDR1 is MNHEY and CDR2 is SMNVEV (reference sequence). DNA for the CDR3: TGTGCCAGCAGTTCTCTCAATGAAAAACTGTTTTTT. Translated: CASSSLNEKLFF.

V usage is TRBV10-1 and J usage is TRBJ1-1; D not resolved. Trimming shortened V by 6 bases and J by 5 bases, and 16 bases separated the two germline ends. The CDR3 is 14 residues long. CDR1 is WNHNN and CDR2 is SYGVQD in the germline V gene (reference sequence). The CDR3 DNA is TGCGCCAGCAGCCGGGAGCCGGGAGGGACTGAAGCTTTCTTT. Encoded protein: CASSREPGGTEAFF.

This chain connects TRBV30 to TRBJ2-7; 8 bases are a match to TRBD1. Germline V gives CDR1 GTSNPN, CDR2 SVGIG (reference sequence). V was pared by 0 bases and J by 0 bases, with 7 bases of the junction left unmatched. The CDR3 is 16 amino acids. Here the CDR3 DNA reads TGTGCCTGGAGTGTAGGGGCGGGACAGGACTCCTACGAGCAGTACTTC. Its translation is CAWSVGAGQDSYEQYF.

This clone showed up just once. The V call is TRBV5-4, the J call TRBJ1-2, with a tentative D call TRBD1 (5 bases). From germline, CDR1 is SGHNT and CDR2 YYREEE (reference sequence). The CDR3 covers 14 residues. The V end lost 0 bases, the J end lost 8 bases, and 14 bases lay between the germline ends. The chain's CDR3 is CASSLAQAGLGYTF. CDR3 bases: TGTGCCAGCAGCTTGGCCCAGGCAGGGCTAGGCTACACCTTC.

The chain combines TRBV6-6 with TRBJ2-1; TRBD1 is a possible D gene (6 bases). Germline CDR1 reads MNHNY; CDR2 reads SVGAGI (reference sequence). The CDR3 spans 14 residues. The V end lost 4 bases, the J end lost 7 bases, and 14 bases lay between the germline ends. CDR3 sequence: CASSWKDSVNEQFF. DNA of the CDR3: TGTGCCAGCAGTTGGAAGGACAGCGTGAATGAGCAGTTCTTC.

This clone showed up just once. This chain connects TRBV15 to TRBJ2-7, with D uncertain. Trimming took off 0 bases at V and 5 bases at J, with 17 bases between the two ends. The CDR3 runs 16 residues. The germline V gene encodes CDR1 LNHNV and CDR2 YYDKDF (reference sequence). The CDR3 loop is CATSRDRVGLAHEQYF. As DNA, the CDR3 is TGTGCCACCAGCAGAGATCGGGTAGGGTTAGCCCACGAGCAGTACTTC.

The chain has TRBV7-8 and TRBJ2-1; D gene ambiguous. This CDR3 is 15 amino acids long. CDR1 is SGHVS, CDR2 FQNEAQ, per germline. V was cut by 2 bases and J by 3 bases, with 11 bases left in between. CDR3 sequence: CASSLTFTDYNEQFF. For the CDR3, the DNA is TGTGCCAGCAGCTTAACTTTTACAGACTACAATGAGCAGTTCTTC.

The chain combines TRBV7-6 with TRBJ2-7, with a tentative D call TRBD2 (6 bases). This CDR3 contains 14 residues. Trimming shortened V by 5 bases and J by 2 bases, and 13 bases separated the two germline ends. CDR1 is SGHVS, CDR2 FNYEAQ, per germline. The CDR3 sequence is CASSPWTGAYEQYF. The CDR3 region has the DNA TGTGCCAGCAGCCCATGGACGGGGGCCTACGAGCAGTACTTC.

The chain joins TRBV19 to TRBJ1-5, with D unclear. The V gene lost 1 base and the J gene lost 7 bases, with 11 bases spanning the gap. Per germline, CDR1 LNHDA and CDR2 SQIVND (reference sequence). CDR3 size: 14 residues. CDR3 nucleotide sequence: TGTGCCAGTAGTATAGGGGGAGGGTGGCAGCCCCAGCATTTT. This encodes CASSIGGGWQPQHF.

There are a few counts of this clone. The V and J genes are TRBV5-8 and TRBJ2-7; D might be TRBD1 or TRBD2, each matching 5 bases. V lost 3 bases and J 2 bases, leaving 12 bases between the germline ends. Germline V lookup: CDR1 SGHTS, CDR2 YDEGEE. The CDR3 runs 14 residues. The CDR3 sequence: CASSSGTAAYEQYF. The CDR3 DNA reads TGTGCCAGCAGCTCCGGGACCGCCGCCTACGAGCAGTACTTC.

This clone occurred once. The J gene is TRBJ2-1, the V gene TRBV7-2; TRBD2 matches at 10 bases. The CDR3 extends over 15 amino acids. The trim removed 4 bases at V and 6 bases at J, leaving 6 bases unmatched. Germline V gene data show CDR1 as SGHTA and CDR2 as FQGNSA. In DNA, the CDR3 is TGTGCCAGCAGCTCACTAGCGGGGTCGGGCAATGAGCAGTTCTTC. Residues: CASSSLAGSGNEQFF.

The chain employs TRBV5-1 and TRBJ2-3; D unclear. The CDR3 runs 11 residues. Trimming took off 2 bases at V and 5 bases at J, with 3 bases between the two ends. CDR1 is SGHRS and CDR2 is YFSETQ in the germline V gene. The CDR3 region is CASSFRDTQYF. The DNA for the CDR3 is TGCGCCAGCAGCTTTAGAGATACGCAGTATTTT.

The chain couples TRBV5-1 to TRBJ1-1; D remains ambiguous. V lost 6 bases, J lost 4 bases, and 16 bases lay in between. The CDR3 is 14 amino acids. Germline CDR1 reads SGHRS; CDR2 reads YFSETQ. The CDR3 region has the DNA TGCGCCAGCAAGGGAGGTGGGGAAGCCACTGAAGCTTTCTTT. Its protein is CASKGGGEATEAFF.

This clone has only a few counts. The chain carries TRBV7-9 and TRBJ1-6; D unresolved. Per germline, CDR1 SEHNR and CDR2 FQNEAQ (reference sequence). V lost 0 bases, J lost 10 bases, and 16 bases lay in between. CDR3 size: 16 residues. The CDR3 protein is CASSLADAGLSSPLHF. CDR3 nucleotide sequence: TGTGCCAGCAGCTTAGCGGATGCCGGGTTGAGCTCACCCCTCCACTTT.

This chain joins TRBV5-4 and TRBJ1-6, with 10 bases lining up with TRBD1. Germline values: CDR1 SGHNT, CDR2 YYREEE (reference sequence). With 0 bases clipped from V and 8 bases from J, the junction kept 2 bases outside the gene matches. The CDR3 loop spans 15 amino acids. The CDR3 DNA reads TGTGCCAGCAGCTTGGAGGGACAGGGGTATTCACCCCTCCACTTT. This encodes CASSLEGQGYSPLHF. Combining the CDR3 with reference TRBV5-4 and TRBJ1-6 gives the whole variable domain ETGVTQSPTHLIKTRGQQVTLRCSSQSGHNTVSWYQQALGQGPQFIFQYYREEENGRGNFPPRFSGLQFPNYSSELNVNALELDDSALYLCASSLEGQGYSPLHFGNGTRLTVT.

V is TRBV5-1 and J is TRBJ1-3, with unresolved D. Germline CDR1 is SGHRS and CDR2 is YFSETQ. The CDR3 contains 17 residues. With 1 base removed from V and 1 base from J, the gap between germline ends came to 15 bases. The CDR3 protein is CASSLLPAKVSGNTIYF. The CDR3 DNA sequence: TGCGCCAGCAGCTTGTTACCAGCGAAGGTATCTGGAAACACCATATATTTT.